The source of this TCR beta chain is a study of long-term antiretroviral therapy in people with HIV. Whole-study results and caveats: Control repertoires displayed wider CDR3 length ranges than the HIV repertoires. The blood, collected between about 2003 and 2017, was possibly taken under older ART regimens.

Survey-level resolution applied to immunoSEQ assay v3.0. The method was immunoSEQ multiplex PCR; TCRdb's version includes in-frame clones alone and lacks a portion of them. In the table there are roughly 29,000 clones, more than 85% of which are singletons. Worth noting for this clone: The antigen remains unidentified.

This clonotype was obtained from a man in his fifties or sixties with HIV. Sequences were derived from unsorted PBMCs, sampled 5.3 years after starting antiretroviral therapy.

This chain's CDR3 is CASSLVIGREETQYF. CDR3 nucleotide sequence: TGCGCCAGCAGCTTGGTAATTGGCAGAGAAGAGACCCAGTACTTC. The V gene is TRBV5-1, the J gene TRBJ2-5, with D uncertain. Trimming cost V 0 bases and J 3 bases, with 12 bases left between them. This CDR3 is built from 15 residues. Looked up from germline, CDR1 is SGHRS and CDR2 is YFSETQ. The variable domain in full, with the rest retrieved from reference TRBV5-1 and TRBJ2-5, is KAGVTQTPRYLIKTRGQQVTLSCSPISGHRSVSWYQQTPGQGLQFLFEYFSETQRNKGNFPGRFSGRQFSNSRSEMNVSTLELGDSALYLCASSLVIGREETQYFGPGTRLLVL.